The 13 T cell receptor beta chains presented below share a single source sample, sequenced in a study of OX40 agonist ivuxolimab in advanced cancers. Assay used: immunoSEQ multiplex PCR; TCRdb lists only in-frame clones, some missing. The profile shows 13,000 or so clones, approximately 82% of them singletons. The sequencing used CD4+ or CD8+ T cells sorted from blood, collected in a trial of the OX40 agonist ivuxolimab. These receptors were taken from an adult with an advanced solid tumor such as melanoma, head and neck, liver or kidney cancer.

The chain carries TRBV11-2 and TRBJ1-3; D is unclear. V lost 8 bases and J lost 0, with 8 bases in between. The CDR3 covers 13 residues. Germline CDR1 and CDR2: SGHAT and FQNNGV. The CDR3 nucleotides read TGTGCCAGCGAGGAGTACTCTGGAAACACCATATATTTT. Translating gives CASEEYSGNTIYF.

This chain connects TRBV19 to TRBJ2-2; TRBD1 matches at 7 bases. The CDR3 length is 17 residues. The germline gives CDR1 LNHDA, CDR2 SQIVND (reference sequence). J was trimmed by 2 bases and V by 1 base; bases with no gene match: 7. The CDR3: CASSIASGQLNTGELFF. CDR3 nucleotides: TGTGCCAGTAGTATAGCCTCGGGACAGCTTAACACCGGGGAGCTGTTTTTT.

The rearrangement uses TRBV2 and TRBJ1-1; 11 bases are shared with TRBD1. The CDR3 loop spans 14 amino acids. J was trimmed by 4 bases and V by 10 bases; bases with no gene match: 8. Germline V gene data show CDR1 as SNHLY and CDR2 as FYNNEI. CDR3 protein: CAIGDRGSGTEAFF. The CDR3 DNA follows: TGTGCCATCGGGGACAGGGGGTCAGGCACTGAAGCTTTCTTT.

CDR3 loop: CAISEPARMVAGSYEQYF. CDR3 bases: TGTGCCATCAGTGAGCCCGCCCGGATGGTAGCGGGGAGTTACGAGCAGTACTTC. This chain joins TRBV10-3 and TRBJ2-7; 8 bases match TRBD2. The V gene end was trimmed by 2 bases and the J gene end by 4 bases; junction bases not matched to a gene: 16. The length of the CDR3 is 18 residues. CDR1 is ENHRY, CDR2 SYGVKD, per germline.

The V gene is TRBV27, the J gene TRBJ2-1; TRBD2 aligns across 16 bases. The CDR3 extends over 15 amino acids. Germline V CDR1 and CDR2: MNHEY, SMNVEV (reference sequence). Unmatched junction bases numbered 5, after V lost 7 bases and J lost 8 bases. CDR3 DNA: TGTGCCAGCACGGGACTAGCGGGAGGGGGCGATGAGCAGTTCTTC. Protein product: CASTGLAGGGDEQFF.

The V and J genes are TRBV10-1 and TRBJ2-2, with D tentatively TRBD1 or TRBD2 (5 bases each). V was shortened by 6 bases and J by 6 bases, with 17 bases between the two germline ends. This CDR3 is built from 15 residues. Germline CDR1 WNHNN, CDR2 SYGVQD (reference sequence). The CDR3 DNA is TGCGCCAGCAGCCGAGGGGTAGGGAAGGCCGGGGAGCTGTTTTTT. Translating it yields CASSRGVGKAGELFF.

J is TRBJ2-7 and V is TRBV9; D perhaps matches TRBD1 (5 bases). CDR3 length equals 14 residues. Germline lookup yields CDR1 SGDLS and CDR2 YYNGEE. With 0 bases removed from V and 0 bases from J, the gap between germline ends came to 7 bases. The CDR3 loop is CASSVVDISYEQYF. The CDR3 nucleotides read TGTGCCAGCAGCGTAGTGGACATCTCCTACGAGCAGTACTTC.

This chain connects TRBV14 to TRBJ2-1; the D is unclear. V was cut by 6 bases and J by 2 bases, with 8 bases left in between. The CDR3 runs 13 residues. Looked up from germline, CDR1 is SGHDN and CDR2 is FVKESK. This chain's CDR3 is CASSYGPYNEQFF. The CDR3 DNA reads as TGTGCCAGCAGTTACGGGCCCTACAATGAGCAGTTCTTC.

The chain couples TRBV27 to TRBJ2-1; D gene unclear. This CDR3 spans 14 amino acids. With 4 bases removed from V and 6 bases from J, the gap between germline ends came to 13 bases. The germline V gene encodes CDR1 MNHEY and CDR2 SMNVEV (reference sequence). The CDR3, as DNA: TGTGCCAGCAGTTCCCCGTCTAAGGTCAATGAGCAGTTCTTC. This sequence encodes CASSSPSKVNEQFF.

This chain joins TRBV27 and TRBJ1-1; 7 nucleotides match TRBD1. With 2 bases clipped from V and 4 bases from J, the junction kept 4 bases outside the gene matches. The CDR3 extends over 14 amino acids. Germline CDR1 reads MNHEY; CDR2 reads SMNVEV (reference sequence). As DNA, the CDR3 is TGTGCCAGCAGTTTAGGAGGGGGCATCACTGAAGCTTTCTTT. Its translation is CASSLGGGITEAFF.

The V and J genes are TRBV15 and TRBJ1-5; 7 nucleotides align to TRBD1. The CDR3 length is 16 residues. Trimming removed 3 bases from V and 0 bases from J; junction bases left unmatched: 5. The germline CDR1 and CDR2 sequences are LNHNV and YYDKDF (reference sequence). The CDR3 is CATSRAGTDSNQPQHF. CDR3 DNA: TGTGCCACCAGCAGGGCCGGGACAGATAGCAATCAGCCCCAGCATTTT.

The chain carries TRBV28 and TRBJ1-1, with D unclear. The ends were cut back, 6 bases at V and 7 bases at J, with 9 bases in the middle. Germline V lookup: CDR1 MDHEN, CDR2 SYDVKM. This CDR3 has 11 residues. The CDR3 sequence: CASSPGIEAFF. For the CDR3, the DNA is TGTGCCAGCAGCCCCGGGATTGAAGCTTTCTTT.

Only a few counts were recorded for this clone. The chain uses TRBV28 and TRBJ2-1; D possibly matches TRBD1 or TRBD2 (5 bases each). Trimming removed 5 bases from V and 0 bases from J, with 8 bases in between. The CDR3 covers 14 residues. The germline gives CDR1 MDHEN, CDR2 SYDVKM. The CDR3 loop reads CASSPGSSYNEQFF. The DNA for the CDR3 is TGTGCCAGCAGTCCAGGGAGCTCCTACAATGAGCAGTTCTTC.